This TCR beta chain was found in a study of CD8 T cells in Susac syndrome. Findings and limits, study-wide: Susac syndrome CD8+ repertoires were clonally expanded, most strongly in CD8+ TEMRA cells. A handful of Susac-specific public clones appeared in CD8+ TEMRA repertoires, and 15 to 20 in total CD8+ repertoires.

Isolation of CD8+ and CD4+ T cells was performed negatively, whereas enrichment of TEMRA cells was done by FACS. Trimming stripped 3 bases from V and 4 bases from J, with 13 bases between. The CDR3 covers 13 residues. The germline V gene has CDR1 GTSNPN and CDR2 SVGIG (reference sequence). This clonotype is a singleton in its sample. Its antigen is still unknown. Reverse transcription of roughly 0.5 to 1 ug RNA was performed with random hexamers. The immunoSEQ assay covered 54 Vbeta and 13 Jbeta segments for CDR3. MiXCR, run by TCRdb on the immunoSEQ multiplex PCR reads, gives a single entry per CDR3 protein. The data show around 69,000 distinct CDR3 sequences, under 95% seen once.

This rearrangement joins TRBV30 to TRBJ2-7; tentative D call: TRBD2 (7 bases). This sequence was found in a human donor with Susac syndrome. Sequencing input: CD8+ T cells from PBMCs. The CDR3 DNA reads TGTGCCTGGAGGGGGGGGGCCGGATACGAGCAGTACTTC. It codes for CAWRGGAGYEQYF.